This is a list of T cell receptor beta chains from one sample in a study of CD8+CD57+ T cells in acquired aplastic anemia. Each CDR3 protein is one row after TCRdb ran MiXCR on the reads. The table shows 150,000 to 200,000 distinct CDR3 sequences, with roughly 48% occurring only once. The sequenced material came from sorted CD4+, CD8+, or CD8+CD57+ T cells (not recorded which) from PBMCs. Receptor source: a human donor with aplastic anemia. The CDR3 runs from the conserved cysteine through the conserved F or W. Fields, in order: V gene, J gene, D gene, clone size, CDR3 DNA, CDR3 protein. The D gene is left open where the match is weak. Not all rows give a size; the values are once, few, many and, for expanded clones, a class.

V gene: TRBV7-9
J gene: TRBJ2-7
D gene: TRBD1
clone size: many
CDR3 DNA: TGTGCCAGCAGCTCCGTTCGGGACAGGGGACGCGAGCAGTACTTC
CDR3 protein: CASSSVRDRGREQYF

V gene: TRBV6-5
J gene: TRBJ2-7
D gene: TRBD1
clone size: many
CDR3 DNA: TGTGCCAGCAGTTACTACAGGGGAAACTACGAGCAGTACTTC
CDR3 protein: CASSYYRGNYEQYF

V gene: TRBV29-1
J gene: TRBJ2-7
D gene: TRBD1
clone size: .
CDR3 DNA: TGCAGCGTTGAGTTCGCGGGACAGGGGTCCTACGAGCAGTACTTC
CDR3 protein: CSVEFAGQGSYEQYF

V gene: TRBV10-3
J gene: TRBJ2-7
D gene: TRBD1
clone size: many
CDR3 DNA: TGTGCCATCAAAACCAATTCCGGGACAGGGACCTACGAGCAGTACTTC
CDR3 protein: CAIKTNSGTGTYEQYF

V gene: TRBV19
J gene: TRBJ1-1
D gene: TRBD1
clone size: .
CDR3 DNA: TGTGCCAGTAGTATAGCAGGGGGCGCTGACGCTTTCTTT
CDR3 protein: CASSIAGGADAFF

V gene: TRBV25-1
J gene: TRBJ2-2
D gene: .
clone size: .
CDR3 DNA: TGTGCCAGCAGTGTTGGGGGGGCCACCGGGGAGCTGTTTTTT
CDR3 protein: CASSVGGATGELFF

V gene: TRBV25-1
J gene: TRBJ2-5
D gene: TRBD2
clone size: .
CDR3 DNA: TGTGCCAGCGGTGAAACAGCGGGAGTCGGAGAGACCCAGTACTTC
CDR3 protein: CASGETAGVGETQYF

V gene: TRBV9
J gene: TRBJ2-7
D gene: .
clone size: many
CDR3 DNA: TGTGCCAGCAGCGTAACTGATCGCGAGCAGTACTTC
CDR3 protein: CASSVTDREQYF

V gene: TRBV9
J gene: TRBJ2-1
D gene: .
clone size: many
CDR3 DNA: TGTGCCAGCAGCGTAGGTAGCTTGTCGAGGGATGAGCAGTTCTTC
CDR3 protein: CASSVGSLSRDEQFF

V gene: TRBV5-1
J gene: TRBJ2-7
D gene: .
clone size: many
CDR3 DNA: TGCGCCAGCGCTCCGACCAATACCCTCTCCTACGAGCAGTACTTC
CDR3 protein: CASAPTNTLSYEQYF

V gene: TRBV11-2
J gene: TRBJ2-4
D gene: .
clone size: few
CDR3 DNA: TGTGCCAGCAGCTTTGGCAGGGTGACCAAAAACATTCAGTACTTC
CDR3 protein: CASSFGRVTKNIQYF

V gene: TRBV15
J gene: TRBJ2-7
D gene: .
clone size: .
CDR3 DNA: TGTGCCACCAGCAGAGCTCGCGGCGGCGGGCAGTACTTC
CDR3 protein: CATSRARGGGQYF

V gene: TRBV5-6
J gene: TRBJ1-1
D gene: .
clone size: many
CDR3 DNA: TGTGCCAGCAGCTACATCGGAAACACTGAAGCTTTCTTT
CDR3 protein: CASSYIGNTEAFF

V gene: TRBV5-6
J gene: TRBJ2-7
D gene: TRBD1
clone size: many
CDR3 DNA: TGTGCCAGCACCCCCGCCGACAGGGGGGCCGCCTACGAGCAGTACTTC
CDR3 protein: CASTPADRGAAYEQYF

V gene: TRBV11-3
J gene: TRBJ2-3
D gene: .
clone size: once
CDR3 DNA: TGTGCCAGCAGCCCCGGGGGACCCACAGATACGCAGTATTTT
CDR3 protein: CASSPGGPTDTQYF

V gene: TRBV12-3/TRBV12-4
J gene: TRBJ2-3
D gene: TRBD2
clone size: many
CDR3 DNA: TGTGCCAGCAGTCCAGGACTAGCGGGAGGTACTACGCAGTATTTT
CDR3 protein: CASSPGLAGGTTQYF

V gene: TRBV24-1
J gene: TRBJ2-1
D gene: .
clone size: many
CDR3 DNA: TGTGCCACCAGTGCAATCGGCGAGCAGTTCTTC
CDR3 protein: CATSAIGEQFF

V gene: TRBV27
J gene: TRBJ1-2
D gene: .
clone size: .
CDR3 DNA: TGTGCCAGCAGTTTAGAGGGGACTGGGGCTTGGGGCTACACCTTC
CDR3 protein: CASSLEGTGAWGYTF

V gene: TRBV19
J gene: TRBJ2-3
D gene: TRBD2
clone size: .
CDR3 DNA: TGTGCCAGTAGCGGCGGGAGGGAGTCTAGCACAGATACGCAGTATTTT
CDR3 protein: CASSGGRESSTDTQYF

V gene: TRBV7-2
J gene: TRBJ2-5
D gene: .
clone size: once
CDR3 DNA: TGTGCCAGCAGCTTAGATGGCGGCCGGTGGGAGACCCAGTACTTC
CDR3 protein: CASSLDGGRWETQYF

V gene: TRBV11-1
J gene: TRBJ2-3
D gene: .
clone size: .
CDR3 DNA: TGTGCCAGCAGCTCACGACAGGACCACACAGATACGCAGTATTTT
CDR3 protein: CASSSRQDHTDTQYF

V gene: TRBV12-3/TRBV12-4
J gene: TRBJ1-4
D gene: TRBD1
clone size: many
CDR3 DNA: TGTGCCAGCAGTTGGCAGGGGGAGAATGAAAAACTGTTTTTT
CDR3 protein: CASSWQGENEKLFF

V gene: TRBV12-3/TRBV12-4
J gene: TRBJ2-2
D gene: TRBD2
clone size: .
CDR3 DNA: TGTGCCAGCAGTCCAGGACTAGCGGGACCGACCGGGGAGCTGTTTTTT
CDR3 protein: CASSPGLAGPTGELFF

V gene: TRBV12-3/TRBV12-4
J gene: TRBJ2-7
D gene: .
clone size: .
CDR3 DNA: TGTGCCAGCAGTTTGGTTCTGGGGACTGCCCGCGAGCAGTACTTC
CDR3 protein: CASSLVLGTAREQYF

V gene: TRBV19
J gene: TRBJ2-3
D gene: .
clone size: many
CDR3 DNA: TGTGCCAGTAGTGGGTGGCGGGTCCCCACAGATACGCAGTATTTT
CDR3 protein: CASSGWRVPTDTQYF

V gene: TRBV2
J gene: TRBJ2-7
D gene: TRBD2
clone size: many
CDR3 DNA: TGTGCCAGCGGTAGACTAGCGGGAGGGGAGTCCTACGAGCAGTACTTC
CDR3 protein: CASGRLAGGESYEQYF

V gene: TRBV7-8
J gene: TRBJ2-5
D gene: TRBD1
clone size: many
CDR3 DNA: TGTGCCAGCAGCTTATGGCAGGGGGCAGAGACCCAGTACTTC
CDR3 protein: CASSLWQGAETQYF

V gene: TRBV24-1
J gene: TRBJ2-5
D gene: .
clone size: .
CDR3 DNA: TGTGCCACCAGTGCTGTGGGGGGTCAAGGGACCCAGTACTTC
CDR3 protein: CATSAVGGQGTQYF

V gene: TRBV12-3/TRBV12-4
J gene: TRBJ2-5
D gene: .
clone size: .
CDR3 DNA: TGTGCCAGCAGTTTAGACACGACCCAAGAGACCCAGTACTTC
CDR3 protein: CASSLDTTQETQYF

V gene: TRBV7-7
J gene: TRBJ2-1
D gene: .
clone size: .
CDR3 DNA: TGTGCCAGCAGCTTCGCTCCGGCTAATGAGCAGTTCTTC
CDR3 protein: CASSFAPANEQFF

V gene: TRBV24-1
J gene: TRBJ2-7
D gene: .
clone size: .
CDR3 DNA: TGTGTCACCAACGAGCAGTACTTC
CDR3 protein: CVTNEQYF

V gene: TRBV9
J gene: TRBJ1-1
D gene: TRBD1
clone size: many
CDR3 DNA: TGTGCCAGCAGCTCACCGACAGGGGACACTGAAGCTTTCTTT
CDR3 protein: CASSSPTGDTEAFF

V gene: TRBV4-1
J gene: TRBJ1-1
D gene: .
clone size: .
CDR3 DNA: TGCGCCAGCAGCCAAGTCCCCGGGAACACTGAAGCTTTCTTT
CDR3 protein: CASSQVPGNTEAFF

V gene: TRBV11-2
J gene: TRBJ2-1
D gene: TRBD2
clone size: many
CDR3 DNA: TGTGCCAGCAGCTTATGGGGGCGCGGGACTAGCCCAGAAACCCAGTTCTTC
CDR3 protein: CASSLWGRGTSPETQFF

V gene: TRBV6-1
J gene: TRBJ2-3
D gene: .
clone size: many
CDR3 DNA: TGTGCCAGCACCCCCGCTAGCGCTACAGATACGCAGTATTTT
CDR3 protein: CASTPASATDTQYF

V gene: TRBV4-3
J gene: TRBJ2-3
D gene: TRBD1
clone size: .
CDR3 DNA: TGCGCCAGCAGCCAAGGGCCCGGGACAGGGCGAGGTACAGATACGCAGTATTTT
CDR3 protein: CASSQGPGTGRGTDTQYF

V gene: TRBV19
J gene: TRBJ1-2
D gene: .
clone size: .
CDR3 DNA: TGTGCCAGTAGTACAACAGTCGACAGCTCCTATGGCTACACCTTC
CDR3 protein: CASSTTVDSSYGYTF

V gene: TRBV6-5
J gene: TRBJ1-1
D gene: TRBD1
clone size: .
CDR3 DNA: TGTGCCACCAGAACCGGGACAGGGGACTACGAAGCTTTCTTT
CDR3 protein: CATRTGTGDYEAFF

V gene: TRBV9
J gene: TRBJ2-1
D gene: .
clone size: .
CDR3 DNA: TGTGCCAGCAGCGTCGGACAGGGAGGGGGGTTGTCTACAAGTGAGCAGTTCTTC
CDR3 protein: CASSVGQGGGLSTSEQFF

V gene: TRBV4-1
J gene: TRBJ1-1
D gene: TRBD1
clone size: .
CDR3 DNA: TGCGCCAGCAGCCAAGAAGACAGGGTCCTAAACACTGAAGCTTTCTTT
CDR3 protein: CASSQEDRVLNTEAFF

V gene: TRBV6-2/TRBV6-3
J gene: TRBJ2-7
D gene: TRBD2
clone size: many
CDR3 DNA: TGTGCCAGCAGTTACTCAAGGCGGGAGGACGCCTACGAGCAGTACTTC
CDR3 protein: CASSYSRREDAYEQYF

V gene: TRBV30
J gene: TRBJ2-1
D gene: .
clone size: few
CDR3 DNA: TGTGCCCTTAGCGGAAGCTCCTACAATGAGCAGTTCTTC
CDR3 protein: CALSGSSYNEQFF

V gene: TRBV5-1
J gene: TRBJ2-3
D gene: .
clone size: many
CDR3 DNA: TGCGCCAGCAGCTTGACGGGATCTGTGTTTGGAACAGATACGCAGTATTTT
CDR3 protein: CASSLTGSVFGTDTQYF

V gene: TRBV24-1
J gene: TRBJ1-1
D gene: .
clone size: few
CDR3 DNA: TGTGCCACCAGTGAAAGGGGCCAAGCTTTCTTT
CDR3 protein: CATSERGQAFF

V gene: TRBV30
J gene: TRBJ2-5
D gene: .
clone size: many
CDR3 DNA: TGTGCCTGGAACGGAGGGACCTCCCAAGAGACCCAGTACTTC
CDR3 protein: CAWNGGTSQETQYF

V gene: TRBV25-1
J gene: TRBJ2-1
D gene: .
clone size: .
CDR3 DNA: TGTGCCAGCAGTGAATATAATGGCGGCGAAAATGAGCAGTTCTTC
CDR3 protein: CASSEYNGGENEQFF

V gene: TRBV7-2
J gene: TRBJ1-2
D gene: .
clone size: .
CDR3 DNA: TGTGCCAGCAGCTTAGCTTTCCGGGTCTATGGCTACACCTTC
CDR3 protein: CASSLAFRVYGYTF

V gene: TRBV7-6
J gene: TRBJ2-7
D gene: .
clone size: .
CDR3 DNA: TGTGCCAGCAGCCCTGGACGCCACGACGAGCAGTACTTC
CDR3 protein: CASSPGRHDEQYF

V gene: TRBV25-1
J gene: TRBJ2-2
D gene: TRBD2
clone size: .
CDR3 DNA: TGTGCCAGCAGCTTTACACCGGGGACTAGGTACGCCGGGGAGCTGTTTTTT
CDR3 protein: CASSFTPGTRYAGELFF

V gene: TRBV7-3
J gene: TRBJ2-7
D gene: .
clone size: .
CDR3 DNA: TGCGCCAGCAGCCAACTACTCGGGTACGAGCAGTACTTC
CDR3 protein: CASSQLLGYEQYF

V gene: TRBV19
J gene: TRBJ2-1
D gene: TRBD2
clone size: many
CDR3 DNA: TGTGCCAGTAGTCCGGGACTAGCGGGAGGAAATGAGCAGTTCTTC
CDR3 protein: CASSPGLAGGNEQFF

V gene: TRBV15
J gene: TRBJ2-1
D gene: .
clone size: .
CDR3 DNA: TGTGCCACCAGCAGTCCAAGCTCCTACAATGAGCAGTTCTTC
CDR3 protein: CATSSPSSYNEQFF

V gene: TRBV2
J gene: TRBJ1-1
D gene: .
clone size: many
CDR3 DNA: TGTGCCAGCAGCCTTGACGCTGAAGCTTTCTTT
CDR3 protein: CASSLDAEAFF

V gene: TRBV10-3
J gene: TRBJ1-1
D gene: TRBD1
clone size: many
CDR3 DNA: TGTGCCATCAGTGACCTATCCCGGGGACAGCTAAGCGCTGAAGCTTTCTTT
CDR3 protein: CAISDLSRGQLSAEAFF

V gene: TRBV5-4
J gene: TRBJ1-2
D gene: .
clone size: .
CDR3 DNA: TGTGCCAGCAGCTCCCCGGGACACTCCTATGGCTACACCTTC
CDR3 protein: CASSSPGHSYGYTF